This T cell receptor (beta chain) originates from a study of prognosis after radiotherapy for stage I lung cancer. Amplicons of TCR beta CDR3 were generated from genomic DNA by two-round multiplex PCR. It was primers specific to each TRBV and TRBJ gene that first-round PCR used. TCRdb recomputed calls from the multiplex PCR reads with MiXCR, one row per CDR3 protein. The repertoire consists of around 30,000 distinct CDR3 sequences, with around a third occurring once and the leading ten covering 9.5% to 13%. This CDR3 contains 12 residues. With V trimmed by 7 bases and J by 7 bases, 3 bases remained unmatched. In germline, CDR1 is SGHDT, CDR2 YYEEEE.

The V gene is TRBV5-6, the J gene TRBJ2-1; 9 bases map to TRBD1. The material sequenced was PBMCs, taken before or after stereotactic body radiation therapy (not recorded which). The sequence derives from a donor of 50 years or more with non-small cell lung cancer. DNA of the CDR3: TGTGCCAGCGGGACAGGGTCTAATGAGCAGTTCTTC. Protein product: CASGTGSNEQFF.